This paragraph covers one TCR beta chain sequence. Its antigen is as yet unknown. The junction does not match germline at one end; this may be a read error. The record originates from a study of T-cell memory formation after mild COVID-19. cDNA libraries for TCR alpha and TCR beta, carrying sample barcodes and UMIs, came from 5'RACE with constant-segment primers. TCRdb reprocessed the 5' RACE reads via MiXCR and lists one record per CDR3 protein. The table shows roughly 350,000 distinct CDR3 sequences, with roughly an eighth occurring only once. This CDR3 comprises 18 residues. Germline CDR1 SSHAT, CDR2 FNYEAQ (reference sequence). General study results and limits: CM and EM subsets held most contracting CD4+ clones; EMRA held CD8+ ones.

This clonotype originated in a man between 18 and 29 years old who had mild COVID-19 (a few samples of this study predate the infection). Cell type and time point are not known. This chain joins TRBV7-7 and TRBJ2-5; 9 bases are shared with TRBD1. Sample: PBMCs or a T cell subset sorted from them (not recorded which). CDR3 protein: CASSSRYRGRVLRETQYF. The CDR3 nucleotides are TGTGCTAGCAGCTCCCGCTACAGGGGGCGCGTTTTGAGAGAGACCCAGTACTTC.